This TCR beta chain stems from a study of T cell changes during pregnancy in multiple sclerosis. Trimming removed 6 bases from V and 4 bases from J, with 15 bases in between. The CDR3 runs to 15 residues. Looked up from germline, CDR1 is LNHDA and CDR2 is SQIVND (reference sequence). The repertoire was sequenced with immunoSEQ multiplex PCR; TCRdb's copy has only in-frame clones and lacks some. The data hold tens of thousands of clones, with 80% to 95% observed a single time. The sample here was peripheral blood, taken in the first trimester of pregnancy. The TCR originated in a female donor with multiple sclerosis, enrolled in a pregnancy study. The chain links TRBV19 to TRBJ2-2, with a possible D match to TRBD2 (6 bases). The CDR3 nucleotides read TGTGCCAGTAGCCGGGCCGCGGGGAGCACCGGGGAGCTGTTTTTT. It yields the protein CASSRAAGSTGELFF.